The 19 T cell receptor beta chains below were found in one sample sequenced in a study of cytomegalovirus exposure and HLA in healthy donors. The PCR had 60 Vbeta and 13 Jbeta primers. Some clones are missing from TCRdb's copy, which holds only in-frame ones; the method was immunoSEQ multiplex PCR. The sample has about 110,000 clones, about four fifths seen once; the top ten hold 22%. Sequencing was carried out using PBMCs. The receptor source for this set is a man aged 25-45 years in good health and CMV-seropositive.

The chain joins TRBV7-2 to TRBJ2-4; D not certain. Germline lookup yields CDR1 SGHTA and CDR2 FQGNSA. This CDR3 has 15 amino acids. Trimming shortened V by 4 bases and J by 7 bases, and 17 bases separated the two germline ends. The CDR3 sequence: CASSYLVGTVNIQYF. The CDR3 DNA follows: TGTGCCAGCAGCTATCTTGTGGGCACGGTTAACATTCAGTACTTC.

The chain carries TRBV5-4 and TRBJ1-2, with TRBD1 matching 9 bases. The CDR3 extends over 16 amino acids. The germline V gene has CDR1 SGHNT and CDR2 YYREEE (reference sequence). J was trimmed by 5 bases and V by 4 bases; bases with no gene match: 12. CDR3 in amino acids: CASSTGQGFFRYGYTF. As DNA, the CDR3 is TGTGCCAGCAGCACGGGACAGGGTTTTTTTAGATATGGCTACACCTTC.

The chain carries TRBV25-1 and TRBJ1-6; possibly TRBD1 for D (5 bases). Trimming took 4 bases from V and 8 from J, leaving 21 bases between them. The CDR3 runs to 17 residues. Germline CDR1 MGHDK, CDR2 SYGVNS. The CDR3 nucleotides are TGTGCCAGCAGTGCAAGTTTTCCGGGACCGGGAGATTCACCCCTCCACTTT. It codes for CASSASFPGPGDSPLHF.

This rearrangement joins TRBV19 to TRBJ2-1; 8 bases line up with TRBD2. This CDR3 has 18 amino acids. From germline, CDR1 is LNHDA and CDR2 SQIVND (reference sequence). Trimming cost V 2 bases and J 8 bases; bases outside gene matches: 17. This CDR3 is CASSIQVGTGGPSDEQFF. CDR3 sequence (DNA): TGTGCCAGTAGTATACAAGTAGGGACGGGAGGGCCCTCGGATGAGCAGTTCTTC.

The V gene is TRBV29-1, the J gene TRBJ1-3; D is perhaps TRBD1 (6 bases). CDR1 and CDR2 (germline): SQVTM, ANQGSEA. This CDR3 has 14 residues. The V gene lost 6 bases and the J gene lost 3 bases, with 15 bases spanning the gap. The CDR3 is CSVGRDKNGNTIYF. The CDR3 DNA follows: TGCAGCGTGGGCCGGGACAAAAATGGAAACACCATATATTTT.

In regard to this clone: One end of the junction does not line up with germline, which may come from a read error. The V gene is TRBV5-1, the J gene TRBJ1-2; 9 nucleotides align to TRBD1. CDR3 size: 15 residues. Germline CDR1 and CDR2: SGHRS and YFSETQ. CDR3 sequence reads: CASSSSGTGNYGHTF. In nucleotides, the CDR3 is TGCGCCAGCAGCTCCTCCGGGACAGGGAACTATGGCCACACCTTC. Looking up the rest from reference TRBV5-1 and TRBJ1-2 gives the full variable domain: KAGVTQTPRYLIKTRGQQVTLSCSPISGHRSVSWYQQTPGQGLQFLFEYFSETQRNKGNFPGRFSGRQFSNSRSEMNVSTLELGDSALYLCASSSSGTGNYGHTFGSGTRLTVV.

The V gene is TRBV15, the J gene TRBJ2-1, with D maybe TRBD2 (5 bases). Trimming took 1 base from V and 8 from J, leaving 18 bases between them. Germline CDR1 reads LNHNV; CDR2 reads YYDKDF (reference sequence). The CDR3 totals 16 residues. Here the CDR3 reads CATSRGGVGQWDEQFF. CDR3 nucleotides: TGTGCCACCAGCAGAGGGGGAGTCGGTCAATGGGATGAGCAGTTCTTC.

This clone was detected once. This chain links TRBV4-1 with TRBJ2-5; D perhaps matches TRBD1 (5 bases). Trimming shortened V by 1 base and J by 4 bases, and 13 bases separated the two germline ends. Germline CDR1 reads MGHRA; CDR2 reads YSYEKL. The length of the CDR3 is 15 residues. CDR3: CASSQAGHDGETQYF. CDR3 DNA: TGCGCCAGCAGCCAAGCAGGGCACGATGGAGAGACCCAGTACTTC.

This clone appeared a few times. The gene calls are TRBV18 and TRBJ1-1; 11 bases agree with TRBD1. Unmatched junction bases numbered 8, after V lost 6 bases and J lost 2 bases. The germline gives CDR1 KGHSH, CDR2 LQKENI. This CDR3 contains 16 residues. In DNA, the CDR3 is TGTGCCAGCTCCCTCGGACAGGGGGCTTTAAACACTGAAGCTTTCTTT. This translates into CASSLGQGALNTEAFF.

This chain uses TRBV15 with TRBJ2-7; D might be TRBD1 (6 bases). Trimming stripped 0 bases from V and 2 bases from J, with 11 bases between. Germline V gives CDR1 LNHNV, CDR2 YYDKDF (reference sequence). CDR3 length: 15 residues. The CDR3 DNA reads TGTGCCACCAGCAGAGATTATCGGGACACCTACGAGCAGTACTTC. Its protein product is CATSRDYRDTYEQYF.

This sequence joins TRBV29-1 and TRBJ1-5, with 9 bases identical to TRBD1. This CDR3 contains 13 residues. V shed 7 bases, J shed 6 bases, and the junction held 7 bases outside the gene matches. The germline CDR1 and CDR2 sequences are SQVTM and ANQGSEA. Here the CDR3 DNA reads TGCAGCGCTACCGACAGGGGGGGTCAGCCCCAGCATTTT. This encodes CSATDRGGQPQHF.

This chain connects TRBV11-2 to TRBJ1-1, with 7 bases lining up with TRBD1. The V and J ends lost 5 bases and 2 bases, in that order; junction bases with no gene match: 11. The CDR3 consists of 16 residues. The germline CDR1 and CDR2 sequences are SGHAT and FQNNGV. CDR3 loop: CASSPYPRTGNTEAFF. The CDR3 DNA is TGTGCCAGCAGCCCCTACCCCCGGACAGGAAACACTGAAGCTTTCTTT.

The V gene is TRBV28, the J gene TRBJ2-2, with 9 bases that match TRBD1. V lost 5 bases and J lost 3; bases outside the gene matches: 4. This CDR3 region has 15 residues. Germline V gene sequence: CDR1 MDHEN, CDR2 SYDVKM. In DNA, the CDR3 is TGTGCCAGCAGTATGGGGGACAGGGACACCGGGGAGCTGTTTTTT. This encodes CASSMGDRDTGELFF.

The chain is built from TRBV7-9 and TRBJ1-2; D is uncertain. The length of the CDR3 is 14 residues. Germline lookup yields CDR1 SEHNR and CDR2 FQNEAQ (reference sequence). The V end lost 1 base, the J end lost 4 bases, and 10 bases lay between the germline ends. As DNA, the CDR3 is TGTGCCAGCAGCTTAGTGACCGGGAGCTATGGCTACACCTTC. Protein product: CASSLVTGSYGYTF.

The CDR3 sequence: CASSFLALAGGRGTGELFF. The CDR3 DNA follows: TGTGCCAGCAGCTTTTTGGCCCTAGCGGGAGGTCGAGGCACCGGGGAGCTGTTTTTT. V and J are TRBV7-9 and TRBJ2-2; 11 positions agree with TRBD2. The CDR3 covers 19 residues. CDR1 and CDR2 from the germline V gene are SEHNR and FQNEAQ (reference sequence). The ends lost 3 bases at V and 4 bases at J; junction bases unmatched: 13.

The chain is built from TRBV7-2 and TRBJ2-2; TRBD2 matches at 8 bases. The CDR3 contains 16 residues. With 2 bases clipped from V and 2 bases from J, the junction kept 4 bases outside the gene matches. CDR1 SGHTA and CDR2 FQGNSA come from the germline V gene. CDR3 sequence (DNA): TGTGCCAGCAGCTTAAGACGGGGGGGAAACACCGGGGAGCTGTTTTTT. Translated: CASSLRRGGNTGELFF.

The chain has TRBV28 and TRBJ1-4, with unresolved D. The CDR3 runs to 16 residues. Germline loops: CDR1 MDHEN, CDR2 SYDVKM. The germline V and J ends were trimmed by 5 bases and 8 bases, with 21 bases remaining between them. The CDR3 DNA reads as TGTGCCAGCAGTGTATTGTGGGGTAGCGAAGGAGAAAAACTGTTTTTT. Protein sequence: CASSVLWGSEGEKLFF.

V gene TRBV28 combines with J gene TRBJ1-3; 7 bases are shared with TRBD1. The germline V gene has CDR1 MDHEN and CDR2 SYDVKM. The CDR3 has 13 residues. Trimming removed 8 bases from V and 4 bases from J; junction bases left unmatched: 5. CDR3 DNA sequence: TGTGCCAGCCGACAGGGTGCCGGAAACACCATATATTTT. As protein: CASRQGAGNTIYF. Looking up the rest from reference TRBV28 and TRBJ1-3 gives the full variable domain: DVKVTQSSRYLVKRTGEKVFLECVQDMDHENMFWYRQDPGLGLRLIYFSYDVKMKEKGDIPEGYSVSREKKERFSLILESASTNQTSMYLCASRQGAGNTIYFGEGSWLTVV.

CDR3 loop: CASSPGASYEQYV. CDR3 in DNA: TGTGCCAGCTCACCAGGGGCCTCCTACGAGCAGTACGTC. The V gene is TRBV18, the J gene TRBJ2-7; perhaps TRBD1 as D (5 bases). CDR1 and CDR2 from the germline V gene are KGHSH and LQKENI. This CDR3 spans 13 amino acids. Trimming removed 2 bases from V and 0 bases from J, with 5 bases in between.